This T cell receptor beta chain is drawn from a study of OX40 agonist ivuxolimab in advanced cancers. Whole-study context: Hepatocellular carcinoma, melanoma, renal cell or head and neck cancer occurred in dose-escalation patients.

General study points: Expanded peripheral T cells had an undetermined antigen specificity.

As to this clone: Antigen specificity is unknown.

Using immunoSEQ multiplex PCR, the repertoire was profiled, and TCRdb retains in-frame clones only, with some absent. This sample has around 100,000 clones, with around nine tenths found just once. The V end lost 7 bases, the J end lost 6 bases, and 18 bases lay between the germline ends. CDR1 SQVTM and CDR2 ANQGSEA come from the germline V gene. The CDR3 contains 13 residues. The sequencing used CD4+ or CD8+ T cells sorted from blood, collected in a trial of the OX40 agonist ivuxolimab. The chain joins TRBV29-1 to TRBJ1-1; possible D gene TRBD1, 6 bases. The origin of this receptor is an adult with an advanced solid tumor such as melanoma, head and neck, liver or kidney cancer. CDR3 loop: CSESLQGTSEAFF. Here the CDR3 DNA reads TGCAGCGAGTCCCTTCAGGGGACCTCTGAAGCTTTCTTT.